The 28 T cell receptor beta chains in this list originate from one sample, sequenced in a study of CD8 T cells in Susac syndrome. Roughly 0.45 to 1 ug RNA was reverse transcribed with random hexamers. One entry per CDR3 protein results from TCRdb running MiXCR on the immunoSEQ multiplex PCR reads. The sample has roughly 180,000 distinct CDR3 sequences, about 93% seen once. The specimen was CD4+ T cells from PBMCs. The receptors here all came from a human donor in good health.

CDR3 sequence: CAWNMGDNQPQHF. CDR3 DNA: TGTGCCTGGAATATGGGAGACAATCAGCCCCAGCATTTT. V and J are TRBV30 and TRBJ1-5; no definite D call. The CDR3 totals 13 residues. Germline-derived CDR1 and CDR2 are GTSNPN and SVGIG (reference sequence). V gave up 4 bases and J gave up 3 bases, with 10 bases separating them.

The CDR3 sequence: CASSQDLVQGSEQYF. The CDR3 region has the DNA TGTGCCAGCAGCCAAGATCTGGTGCAGGGAAGCGAGCAGTACTTC. This rearrangement joins TRBV3-1 to TRBJ2-7, with D maybe TRBD1 (5 bases). CDR1 LGHDT and CDR2 YNNKEL come from the germline V gene (reference sequence). The CDR3 contains 15 residues. With 0 bases removed from V and 6 bases from J, the gap between germline ends came to 15 bases.

CDR3 nucleotides: TGTGCCAGCAGCGCCCGCCGACTAGCGGGGGGGGAGACCCAGTACTTC. This sequence encodes CASSARRLAGGETQYF. The chain uses TRBV11-2 and TRBJ2-5; 14 bases fit TRBD2. This CDR3 spans 16 amino acids. With V trimmed by 5 bases and J by 5 bases, 7 bases remained unmatched. The germline V gene encodes CDR1 SGHAT and CDR2 FQNNGV. The entire variable domain, with the rest obtained from reference TRBV11-2 and TRBJ2-5, is as follows: EAGVAQSPRYKIIEKRQSVAFWCNPISGHATLYWYQQILGQGPKLLIQFQNNGVVDDSQLPKDRFSAERLKGVDSTLKIQPAKLEDSAVYLCASSARRLAGGETQYFGPGTRLLVL.

V usage is TRBV2 and J usage is TRBJ1-6; D is undetermined. CDR3 length: 12 amino acids. Germline CDR1 and CDR2: SNHLY and FYNNEI. V was clipped by 6 bases and J by 11 bases, with 11 bases between them. This CDR3 is CASREGEAPLHF. The DNA for the CDR3 is TGTGCCAGCAGGGAGGGAGAGGCACCCCTCCACTTT.

The chain combines TRBV18 with TRBJ2-7; a weak D match, TRBD2 (5 bases). The germline V and J ends were trimmed by 5 bases and 7 bases, with 12 bases remaining between them. There are 12 residues in the CDR3. Germline CDR1 is KGHSH and CDR2 is LQKENI. Written as DNA, the CDR3 is TGTGCCAGCTCATCGGGCGGGTTGGAGCAGTACTTC. As protein: CASSSGGLEQYF.

This sequence joins TRBV7-9 and TRBJ2-2; possible D gene TRBD1, 6 bases. Germline-derived CDR1 and CDR2 are SEHNR and FQNEAQ (reference sequence). Trimming removed 8 bases at V and 5 bases at J, with 15 bases between. This CDR3 has 14 residues. The CDR3 is CASGGEAMTGELFF. The DNA for the CDR3 is TGTGCCAGCGGGGGCGAGGCAATGACCGGGGAGCTGTTTTTT.

The rearrangement joins TRBV5-4 to TRBJ1-2; D unclear. The CDR3 has 15 amino acids. Germline CDR1 and CDR2: SGHNT and YYREEE (reference sequence). Trimming cost V 0 bases and J 3 bases, with 12 bases left between them. The CDR3 loop reads CASSLEADGDYGYTF. The DNA of the CDR3 is TGTGCCAGCAGCTTGGAAGCCGACGGCGACTATGGCTACACCTTC.

The chain recombines TRBV7-9 with TRBJ1-1; D gene ambiguous. This CDR3 region has 13 residues. With 3 bases removed from V and 1 base from J, the gap between germline ends came to 6 bases. Per germline, CDR1 SEHNR and CDR2 FQNEAQ (reference sequence). The DNA of the CDR3 is TGTGCCAGCAGCTTCGACGCGAACACTGAAGCTTTCTTT. Residues: CASSFDANTEAFF.

The chain uses TRBV7-9 and TRBJ1-1; D possibly corresponds to TRBD1 (6 bases). V dropped 5 bases and J dropped 11 bases, with 15 bases sitting between them. The CDR3 totals 12 residues. CDR1 and CDR2 from the germline V gene are SEHNR and FQNEAQ (reference sequence). In DNA form, the CDR3 reads TGTGCCAGCAGCCAAGAGGGGGTGAAGGCTTTCTTT. Translation: CASSQEGVKAFF.

The rearrangement joins TRBV20-1 to TRBJ1-1, with no clear D. Between the trimmed V and J ends, which lost 2 bases and 0 bases, there was a span of 7 bases. CDR1 is DFQATT, CDR2 SNEGSKA, per germline (reference sequence). The CDR3 extends over 13 amino acids. The CDR3 DNA follows: TGCAGTGCTAGATCCAGGTTGAACACTGAAGCTTTCTTT. Its translation is CSARSRLNTEAFF.

A single count supports this clonotype. V usage is TRBV28 and J usage is TRBJ2-7; 8 positions match TRBD1. Germline CDR1 reads MDHEN; CDR2 reads SYDVKM. V was pared by 5 bases and J by 4 bases, with 10 bases of the junction left unmatched. This CDR3 spans 15 amino acids. The CDR3 here is CASSDLETGEYEQYF. The CDR3 nucleotides read TGTGCCAGCAGTGACTTGGAGACAGGGGAATACGAGCAGTACTTC.

This clonotype appeared a few times. V usage is TRBV6-1 and J usage is TRBJ1-6; the D is unclear. Germline V gives CDR1 MNHNS, CDR2 SASEGT. Trimming took 1 base from V and 7 from J, leaving 14 bases between them. This CDR3 has 16 residues. The CDR3, as DNA: TGTGCCAGCAGTGAAGAGGGCGGACGACCAAATTCACCCCTCCACTTT. Its translation is CASSEEGGRPNSPLHF.

The chain employs TRBV20-1 and TRBJ1-4; D is unclear. CDR1 is DFQATT and CDR2 is SNEGSKA in the germline V gene (reference sequence). The V gene lost 5 bases and the J gene lost 8 bases, with 9 bases spanning the gap. The CDR3 runs 11 residues. The CDR3 sequence: CSAEQREKLFF. CDR3 in DNA: TGCAGTGCTGAACAGCGGGAAAAACTGTTTTTT.

This rearrangement joins TRBV29-1 to TRBJ2-3, with D perhaps given as TRBD1 or TRBD2 (5 bases each). Germline V lookup: CDR1 SQVTM, CDR2 ANQGSEA. CDR3 length: 13 residues. The germline V and J ends were trimmed by 4 bases and 0 bases, with 8 bases remaining between them. The CDR3 DNA follows: TGCAGCGTTGTGGGACGGAGCACAGATACGCAGTATTTT. It yields the protein CSVVGRSTDTQYF.

The chain is built from TRBV29-1 and TRBJ1-2, with 9 bases matching TRBD1. Germline V gene lookup returns CDR1 SQVTM and CDR2 ANQGSEA. The V gene end was trimmed by 5 bases and the J gene end by 4 bases; junction bases not matched to a gene: 11. The length of the CDR3 is 15 residues. The CDR3 bases are TGCAGCGTTCGTTTACAGGGGGCGCTGGGCTATGGCTACACCTTC. Its protein is CSVRLQGALGYGYTF.

The chain recombines TRBV18 with TRBJ2-7; no clear D. The CDR3 sequence is 13 residues long. Germline loops: CDR1 KGHSH, CDR2 LQKENI. Trimming pared 3 bases from V and 2 bases from J, leaving 8 bases between. Written as DNA, the CDR3 is TGTGCCAGCTCACCCGCCAGTACCTACGAGCAGTACTTC. The encoded protein is CASSPASTYEQYF.

This chain joins TRBV30 and TRBJ1-5; D uncertain. Germline CDR1 is GTSNPN and CDR2 is SVGIG (reference sequence). Trimming took 2 bases from V and 3 from J, leaving 8 bases between them. The CDR3 has 13 residues. The CDR3 sequence: CAWSRRNNQPQHF. In nucleotides, the CDR3 is TGTGCCTGGAGTCGGAGAAACAATCAGCCCCAGCATTTT. Full variable domain (remainder filled in from reference TRBV30 and TRBJ1-5): SQTIHQWPATLVQPVGSPLSLECTVEGTSNPNLYWYRQAAGRGLQLLFYSVGIGQISSEVPQNLSASRPQDRQFILSSKKLLLSDSGFYLCAWSRRNNQPQHFGDGTRLSIL.

The genes are TRBV20-1 and TRBJ2-1; the D gene is possibly TRBD2 (6 bases). Germline V gene lookup returns CDR1 DFQATT and CDR2 SNEGSKA (reference sequence). V was shortened by 0 bases and J by 3 bases, with 18 bases between the two germline ends. The CDR3 spans 17 residues. Here the CDR3 DNA reads TGCAGTGCTAGAGATGGGGCGGGACTTAATTTCTACAATGAGCAGTTCTTC. It is translated as CSARDGAGLNFYNEQFF.

The chain couples TRBV5-4 to TRBJ2-7, with TRBD2 matching over 12 bases. The germline V gene has CDR1 SGHNT and CDR2 YYREEE (reference sequence). With 5 bases clipped from V and 7 bases from J, the junction kept 7 bases outside the gene matches. This CDR3 has 14 amino acids. CDR3 in amino acids: CASRASGGALEQYF. The DNA of the CDR3 is TGTGCCAGCAGAGCTAGCGGGGGGGCCTTGGAGCAGTACTTC.

The chain recombines TRBV28 with TRBJ2-7; D gene ambiguous. CDR1 and CDR2 (germline): MDHEN, SYDVKM. The CDR3 is made up of 12 amino acids. Trimming took off 6 bases at V and 1 base at J, with 7 bases between the two ends. The CDR3 protein is CASSPFSYEQYF. The DNA of the CDR3 is TGTGCCAGCAGCCCCTTTTCCTACGAGCAGTACTTC. Together with reference TRBV28 and TRBJ2-7, the CDR3 gives the full variable domain: DVKVTQSSRYLVKRTGEKVFLECVQDMDHENMFWYRQDPGLGLRLIYFSYDVKMKEKGDIPEGYSVSREKKERFSLILESASTNQTSMYLCASSPFSYEQYFGPGTRLTVT.

Notes on this clonotype: One end of the junction fails to match germline, which may point to a read error. The chain uses TRBV7-2 and TRBJ2-1; perhaps TRBD1 as D (6 bases). This CDR3 contains 12 residues. Germline CDR1 SGHTA, CDR2 FQGNSA. DNA of the CDR3: TGTGCCAGCAGCTTAGAAACAGGGTATAGGCTCTTC. Its translation is CASSLETGYRLF.

This rearrangement joins TRBV20-1 to TRBJ2-3; TRBD2 aligns across 10 bases. Trimming at V came to 0 bases and at J to 6 bases, leaving 3 bases not matched to a gene. Germline V CDR1 and CDR2: DFQATT, SNEGSKA (reference sequence). The CDR3 sequence is 14 residues long. CDR3: CSARDTSGVDTQYF. Here the CDR3 DNA reads TGCAGTGCTAGAGACACTAGCGGGGTGGATACGCAGTATTTT.

The V call is TRBV7-2, the J call TRBJ2-3, with 8 positions matching TRBD2. Germline V lookup: CDR1 SGHTA, CDR2 FQGNSA. Unmatched junction bases numbered 10, after V lost 4 bases and J lost 4 bases. The CDR3 is made up of 16 amino acids. The CDR3: CASSSGLAGSADTQYF. The CDR3 DNA is TGTGCCAGCAGCTCCGGGTTAGCGGGGTCGGCAGATACGCAGTATTTT.

The V gene is TRBV10-3, the J gene TRBJ2-3, with D possibly TRBD1 on 6 matching bases. The germline V gene has CDR1 ENHRY and CDR2 SYGVKD. This CDR3 spans 15 amino acids. V gave up 3 bases and J gave up 0 bases, with 10 bases separating them. The CDR3 loop is CAISDQGLSTDTQYF. Here the CDR3 DNA reads TGTGCCATCAGTGATCAGGGGCTCAGCACAGATACGCAGTATTTT.

The chain employs TRBV9 and TRBJ1-5; D gene ambiguous. Germline CDR1 reads SGDLS; CDR2 reads YYNGEE. V gave up 0 bases and J gave up 1 base, with 8 bases separating them. The CDR3 covers 15 residues. The CDR3 is CASSVDPGSNQPQHF. CDR3 nucleotides: TGTGCCAGCAGCGTAGACCCCGGGAGCAATCAGCCCCAGCATTTT.

This chain links TRBV12-3 or TRBV12-4 with TRBJ1-1, with a possible D match to TRBD1 (5 bases). Trimming shortened V by 3 bases and J by 9 bases, and 11 bases separated the two germline ends. This CDR3 contains 12 residues. The CDR3 DNA follows: TGTGCCAGCAGTTTGCGGGAGGGGCAAGCTTTCTTT. Translation gives CASSLREGQAFF.

This chain joins TRBV6-5 and TRBJ1-2; 10 bases match TRBD1. J was trimmed by 2 bases and V by 0 bases; bases with no gene match: 0. CDR1 and CDR2 from the germline V gene are MNHEY and SVGAGI. The CDR3 extends over 15 amino acids. The CDR3, as DNA: TGTGCCAGCAGTTACTCGGGACAGGGGAACTATGGCTACACCTTC. Protein sequence: CASSYSGQGNYGYTF.

The V call is TRBV20-1, the J call TRBJ2-5; D remains unclear. This CDR3 has 12 amino acids. The germline V gene has CDR1 DFQATT and CDR2 SNEGSKA (reference sequence). Trimming pared 6 bases from V and 3 bases from J, leaving 11 bases between. The CDR3 region is CSAQDDEETQYF. The CDR3 DNA reads as TGCAGTGCCCAGGACGACGAAGAGACCCAGTACTTC.